These 32 T cell receptor beta chains originate from one sample sequenced in a study of neurological immune-mediated disorders. MiXCR, applied by TCRdb to the 5' RACE reads, yields one record per CDR3 protein. The sample lists about 71,000 distinct CDR3 sequences, more than 8.5% occurring once. As to time point: longitudinal time-point 1 (baseline). The sequenced sample was PBMCs. Receptors originate from a man aged 25 to 40 in good health.

This clonotype was seen repeatedly, ten times or more. The chain couples TRBV5-1 to TRBJ2-7; 12 bases match TRBD1. The CDR3 extends over 15 amino acids. Trimming removed 5 bases from V and 4 bases from J; junction bases left unmatched: 7. In germline, CDR1 is SGHRS, CDR2 YFSETQ. The CDR3 region has the DNA TGCGCCAGCAGTCCCGGGACAGGGGGCTTGTACGAGCAGTACTTC. Encoded protein: CASSPGTGGLYEQYF.

This clonotype was recorded at least ten times. The chain links TRBV6-4 to TRBJ2-3; 8 bases align to TRBD2. The CDR3 is 14 amino acids. V dropped 7 bases and J dropped 0; count of bases not matched to a gene: 3. Per germline, CDR1 MRHNA and CDR2 SNTAGT. The CDR3 sequence: CASKASGSTDTQYF. In nucleotides, the CDR3 is TGTGCCAGCAAGGCTAGCGGGAGCACAGATACGCAGTATTTT.

This clonotype was counted ten times or more. The CDR3 loop reads CSGRGSRNEQFF. As DNA, the CDR3 is TGCAGTGGACGGGGGAGTCGGAATGAGCAGTTCTTC. The chain couples TRBV20-1 to TRBJ2-1, with D tentatively TRBD2 (6 bases). Germline V CDR1 and CDR2: DFQATT, SNEGSKA (reference sequence). The CDR3 extends over 12 amino acids. V lost 7 bases, J lost 7 bases, and 14 bases lay in between.

This chain links TRBV6-2 or TRBV6-3 with TRBJ1-5; no clear D gene. V was shortened by 2 bases and J by 3 bases, with 5 bases between the two germline ends. There are 13 residues in the CDR3. Germline CDR1 is MNHEY and CDR2 is SVGEGT. The chain's CDR3 is CASSYDFNQPQHF. CDR3 DNA: TGTGCCAGCAGTTACGATTTCAATCAGCCCCAGCATTTT.

J is TRBJ2-5 and V is TRBV27; D gene ambiguous. The CDR3 has 11 amino acids. V gave up 5 bases and J gave up 5 bases, with 6 bases separating them. Germline V gene lookup returns CDR1 MNHEY and CDR2 SMNVEV (reference sequence). In DNA, the CDR3 is TGTGCCAGCAGTAACCTGGAGACCCAGTACTTC. Protein sequence: CASSNLETQYF.

This clonotype was counted many times. V usage is TRBV7-9 and J usage is TRBJ2-1; 7 nucleotides agree with TRBD2. This CDR3 spans 18 amino acids. Germline V gives CDR1 SEHNR, CDR2 FQNEAQ (reference sequence). V shed 5 bases and J 3 bases; nucleotides not matched to a gene: 16. The CDR3 DNA is TGTGCCAGCAGCCCCACCTATGGGTCGAGGGAGGGCTACAATGAGCAGTTCTTC. Translation gives CASSPTYGSREGYNEQFF.

This clonotype occurred many times. The CDR3: CASSLPIGSGTGELFF. The DNA for the CDR3 is TGTGCCAGCAGTTTACCTATAGGGAGTGGGACCGGGGAGCTGTTTTTT. The chain employs TRBV27 and TRBJ2-2; a possible D gene is TRBD2 (5 bases). The CDR3 loop spans 16 amino acids. The V gene lost 2 bases and the J gene lost 5 bases, with 15 bases spanning the gap. Germline CDR1 and CDR2: MNHEY and SMNVEV (reference sequence).

This clonotype was seen many times. The V call is TRBV7-3, the J call TRBJ2-5; 10 nucleotides agree with TRBD1. V was clipped by 0 bases and J by 5 bases; unmatched bases: 3. Germline lookup yields CDR1 SGHTA and CDR2 FQGTGA. The CDR3 spans 15 residues. CDR3 loop: CASSLTGTGDETQYF. The CDR3 nucleotides are TGTGCCAGCAGCTTAACGGGGACAGGGGACGAGACCCAGTACTTC.

This clonotype showed up just a few times. V usage is TRBV29-1 and J usage is TRBJ2-7; 7 positions match TRBD1. Trimming at V came to 5 bases and at J to 2 bases, leaving 12 bases not matched to a gene. This CDR3 spans 15 amino acids. Germline CDR1 is SQVTM and CDR2 is ANQGSEA. In nucleotides, the CDR3 is TGCAGCGTTTTCTTGTCCCAGGGGGAAACCTACGAGCAGTACTTC. Its translation: CSVFLSQGETYEQYF.

This clonotype was counted ten times or more. The chain combines TRBV6-5 with TRBJ1-5, with D possibly TRBD1 on 6 matching bases. The CDR3 sequence is 16 residues long. CDR1 is MNHEY and CDR2 is SVGAGI in the germline V gene. The ends were cut back, 0 bases at V and 3 bases at J, with 12 bases in the middle. The CDR3 bases are TGTGCCAGCAGTTACTCGGGGAGGGGACACAATCAGCCCCAGCATTTT. Its translation is CASSYSGRGHNQPQHF.

This clonotype was detected ten times or more. The gene calls are TRBV27 and TRBJ2-1; no reliable D call. Trimming removed 10 bases at V and 5 bases at J, with 9 bases between. Germline CDR1 MNHEY, CDR2 SMNVEV (reference sequence). CDR3 length: 11 residues. The CDR3 DNA is TGTGCCACTAGTCGTCACAATGAGCAGTTCTTC. Translating it yields CATSRHNEQFF.

This clonotype was detected ten times or more. This rearrangement joins TRBV5-1 to TRBJ2-1, with 10 nucleotides matching TRBD1. Germline CDR1 is SGHRS and CDR2 is YFSETQ. The length of the CDR3 is 13 residues. V shed 4 bases and J 8 bases; nucleotides not matched to a gene: 3. The CDR3 sequence: CASSHGQGDEQFF. The CDR3 bases are TGCGCCAGCAGCCACGGACAGGGGGATGAGCAGTTCTTC.

Many counts were recorded for this clonotype. This chain uses TRBV5-1 with TRBJ2-1; a possible D gene is TRBD2 (6 bases). CDR1 SGHRS and CDR2 YFSETQ come from the germline V gene. V was cut by 0 bases and J by 4 bases, with 14 bases left in between. This CDR3 region has 16 residues. This chain's CDR3 is CASSLADQGLYNEQFF. The CDR3 DNA reads TGCGCCAGCAGCTTGGCCGATCAGGGACTTTACAATGAGCAGTTCTTC.

This clonotype was recorded many times. The chain carries TRBV10-3 and TRBJ1-5; no firm D call. The ends were cut back, 0 bases at V and 9 bases at J, with 15 bases in the middle. Germline CDR1 is ENHRY and CDR2 is SYGVKD. This CDR3 contains 15 residues. The CDR3 here is CAISESAEATRPQHF. CDR3 coding DNA: TGTGCCATCAGTGAGTCGGCGGAAGCCACGAGGCCCCAGCATTTT.

There are many counts of this clonotype. V gene TRBV29-1 combines with J gene TRBJ1-2; 7 nucleotides line up with TRBD1. The CDR3 runs 13 residues. The V and J ends lost 6 bases and 1 base, in that order; junction bases with no gene match: 5. Germline CDR1 is SQVTM and CDR2 is ANQGSEA. As DNA, the CDR3 is TGCAGCGTCGTCCAGGGGGATAACTATGGCTACACCTTC. The encoded protein is CSVVQGDNYGYTF. The variable domain in full, with the rest retrieved from reference TRBV29-1 and TRBJ1-2, is SAVISQKPSRDICQRGTSLTIQCQVDSQVTMMFWYRQQPGQSLTLIATANQGSEATYESGFVIDKFPISRPNLTFSTLTVSNMSPEDSSIYLCSVVQGDNYGYTFGSGTRLTVV.

The chain links TRBV29-1 to TRBJ1-1; a possible D gene is TRBD1 (5 bases). Germline assignment: CDR1 SQVTM and CDR2 ANQGSEA. CDR3 length equals 14 residues. The V end lost 7 bases, the J end lost 0 bases, and 15 bases lay between the germline ends. Here the CDR3 DNA reads TGCAGCGCCGAGGGGCGTCAGTTGAACACTGAAGCTTTCTTT. This gives the protein CSAEGRQLNTEAFF.

This clonotype appeared many times. The V gene is TRBV5-1, the J gene TRBJ2-1, with 7 positions matching TRBD2. Trimming removed 4 bases from V and 6 bases from J; junction bases left unmatched: 7. This CDR3 comprises 14 residues. Germline values: CDR1 SGHRS, CDR2 YFSETQ. CDR3 sequence: CASSASGLGNEQFF. The CDR3 DNA reads TGCGCCAGCAGCGCTAGCGGTTTAGGCAATGAGCAGTTCTTC.

This clonotype was found many times. This chain connects TRBV9 to TRBJ2-7, with a weak D call TRBD1 (6 bases). With 4 bases removed from V and 3 bases from J, the gap between germline ends came to 17 bases. Germline CDR1 reads SGDLS; CDR2 reads YYNGEE. There are 15 residues in the CDR3. The CDR3 sequence is CASSPRGGSNYEQYF. The CDR3 DNA is TGTGCCAGCAGCCCCCGAGGGGGTTCTAACTACGAGCAGTACTTC.

This clonotype was recorded many times. The genes are TRBV7-9 and TRBJ2-7; a weak D match, TRBD2 (5 bases). This CDR3 has 11 residues. Germline loops: CDR1 SEHNR, CDR2 FQNEAQ (reference sequence). Trimming took off 2 bases at V and 7 bases at J, with 6 bases between the two ends. This chain's CDR3 is CASSLPGEQYF. DNA of the CDR3: TGTGCCAGCAGCTTACCGGGAGAGCAGTACTTC.

This clonotype was counted many times. The chain combines TRBV6-1 with TRBJ1-4; D ambiguous. The V and J ends lost 3 bases and 0 bases respectively, with 5 bases between them. CDR3 length equals 14 residues. The V gene's germline CDR1 is MNHNS and CDR2 SASEGT. The CDR3 loop reads CASSDSATNEKLFF. CDR3 coding DNA: TGTGCCAGCAGTGATTCCGCAACTAATGAAAAACTGTTTTTT.

Regarding this clonotype: This may stem from a read error, because a much larger clone lies one nucleotide away. The rearrangement joins TRBV27 to TRBJ2-5; maybe TRBD2 (5 bases). There are 14 residues in the CDR3. Looked up from germline, CDR1 is MNHEY and CDR2 is SMNVEV (reference sequence). DNA for the CDR3: TGTTCCAGCAGTTTAACGGGGAGTGGTGGGACCCAGTACTTC. This translates into CSSSLTGSGGTQYF.

The V gene is TRBV2, the J gene TRBJ2-7; the match to TRBD1 covers 9 bases. V trimming: 6 bases; J trimming: 0 bases; junction bases outside the gene matches: 9. Looked up from germline, CDR1 is SNHLY and CDR2 is FYNNEI. The CDR3 sequence is 16 residues long. CDR3: CASRSTGTGSSYEQYF. CDR3 DNA: TGTGCCAGCAGATCCACCGGGACAGGGAGCTCCTACGAGCAGTACTTC.

The chain combines TRBV29-1 with TRBJ2-5; a weak D match, TRBD2 (7 bases). V was cut by 4 bases and J by 4 bases, with 16 bases left in between. Germline V gives CDR1 SQVTM, CDR2 ANQGSEA. The CDR3 length is 14 residues. CDR3 region: CSVVLWGGGETQYF. In nucleotides, the CDR3 is TGCAGCGTTGTTTTGTGGGGAGGGGGAGAGACCCAGTACTTC. The whole variable domain, remainder taken from reference TRBV29-1 and TRBJ2-5, is SAVISQKPSRDICQRGTSLTIQCQVDSQVTMMFWYRQQPGQSLTLIATANQGSEATYESGFVIDKFPISRPNLTFSTLTVSNMSPEDSSIYLCSVVLWGGGETQYFGPGTRLLVL.

This clonotype was observed at least ten times. The V gene is TRBV4-1, the J gene TRBJ1-4, with 7 bases lining up with TRBD1. This CDR3 has 17 residues. Germline CDR1 and CDR2: MGHRA and YSYEKL. Losses at the gene ends were 5 bases for V and 0 bases for J; bases not matched to a gene: 9. This CDR3 is CASSSWTGPTTNEKLFF. The CDR3 DNA is TGCGCCAGCAGCTCTTGGACAGGCCCGACAACTAATGAAAAACTGTTTTTT.

This clonotype was picked up many times. This rearrangement joins TRBV29-1 to TRBJ2-1; 10 bases agree with TRBD1. The ends lost 7 bases at V and 1 base at J; junction bases unmatched: 13. Germline-derived CDR1 and CDR2 are SQVTM and ANQGSEA. CDR3 size: 17 residues. The CDR3 nucleotides read TGCAGCGGATCCGGGACAGGGGATGTAAGGTCCTACAATGAGCAGTTCTTC. The encoded protein is CSGSGTGDVRSYNEQFF.

Many counts were recorded for this clonotype. The chain couples TRBV16 to TRBJ1-5; D is perhaps TRBD1 (6 bases). Per the germline V gene, CDR1 is KGHSY and CDR2 is FQNENV. Trimming cost V 4 bases and J 7 bases, with 17 bases left between them. The CDR3 is 15 amino acids. CDR3 amino acids: CASSPSAGGRQPQHF. CDR3 bases: TGTGCCAGCAGCCCTTCGGCGGGGGGCCGGCAGCCCCAGCATTTT.

This clonotype was counted many times. J is TRBJ2-7 and V is TRBV5-1; TRBD1 might be the D (5 bases). V was pared by 2 bases and J by 7 bases, with 10 bases between. In germline, CDR1 is SGHRS, CDR2 YFSETQ. The CDR3 has 12 residues. The CDR3 DNA sequence: TGCGCCAGCAGCTTCCCAGGGCAGGAGCAGTACTTC. This gives the protein CASSFPGQEQYF.

At least ten counts were recorded for this clonotype. This chain connects TRBV29-1 to TRBJ1-3; D perhaps matches TRBD1 (6 bases). Germline assignment: CDR1 SQVTM and CDR2 ANQGSEA. V dropped 8 bases and J dropped 0 bases, with 23 bases sitting between them. The CDR3 has 17 amino acids. DNA of the CDR3: TGCAGCCCCAACCTTGGACAGTTTCTTCGCTCTGGAAACACCATATATTTT. Residues: CSPNLGQFLRSGNTIYF.

This clonotype was recorded many times. The chain combines TRBV7-2 with TRBJ2-5; D gene ambiguous. The length of the CDR3 is 13 residues. CDR1 is SGHTA and CDR2 is FQGNSA in the germline V gene. V was shortened by 1 base and J by 5 bases, with 8 bases between the two germline ends. CDR3 nucleotides: TGTGCCAGCAGCTTAGAACGCAAGGAGACCCAGTACTTC. Residues: CASSLERKETQYF.

Many counts were recorded for this clonotype. The chain has TRBV4-2 and TRBJ1-3; D call uncertain. Germline CDR1 LGHNA, CDR2 YNFKEQ. The V gene lost 0 bases and the J gene lost 0 bases, with 6 bases spanning the gap. The CDR3 covers 15 residues. In DNA form, the CDR3 reads TGTGCCAGCAGCCAAGATGGGTACTCTGGAAACACCATATATTTT. This sequence encodes CASSQDGYSGNTIYF.

Ten or more counts support this clonotype. The chain recombines TRBV20-1 with TRBJ1-1, with D unresolved. In germline, CDR1 is DFQATT, CDR2 SNEGSKA (reference sequence). V lost 7 bases and J 6 bases, leaving 18 bases between the germline ends. The CDR3 runs to 13 residues. CDR3: CSVWRNSVAEAFF. The CDR3 bases are TGCAGTGTTTGGCGGAATTCGGTGGCTGAAGCTTTCTTT.

This clonotype was seen more than once but under ten times. The rearrangement links TRBV29-1 to TRBJ2-3; 7 positions match TRBD2. V was clipped by 4 bases and J by 4 bases; unmatched bases: 11. Germline V gene lookup returns CDR1 SQVTM and CDR2 ANQGSEA. The length of the CDR3 is 15 residues. CDR3 DNA sequence: TGCAGCGTTGGGGGCGGCGGGAGTGGAGCAGATACGCAGTATTTT. It translates to CSVGGGGSGADTQYF.